The sequence of this TCR beta chain was determined in a study of T cells in Graves' hyperthyroidism and ophthalmopathy. Study-wide background: Before treatment of any kind, peripheral blood was taken at initial diagnosis. Study findings and constraints: Expanded thyroid clonotypes (above 0.001) were mostly also found in blood.

Reasons for excluding patients were uncontrolled infection, other autoimmune disease, pregnancy or lactation. PBMCs were collected from a 10 ml volume of fresh peripheral blood. V lost 3 bases, J lost 4 bases, and 6 bases stayed unmatched. Looked up from germline, CDR1 is DFQATT and CDR2 is SNEGSKA (reference sequence). CDR3 length: 13 amino acids. RNA transcripts were the template for amplifying TCR beta CDR3 regions. HTBI primers were used for first-round RT-PCR of the TCR CDR3. TCRdb itself ran the multiplex PCR reads through MiXCR, one entry per CDR3 protein. The repertoire includes hundreds of thousands of distinct CDR3 sequences, less than 15% of them detected once, and about a tenth sits in the top ten. This clonotype was counted between two and nine times. Its antigen is still unknown.

The sequence was obtained from a woman between 18 and 29 years old with Graves' hyperthyroidism. Sequencing was done on a sample of blood. The genes are TRBV20-1 and TRBJ2-7, with 7 nucleotides matching TRBD1. Written as DNA, the CDR3 is TGCAGTGCTAGTTGGGTACAGGGGTACGAGCAGTACTTC. It codes for CSASWVQGYEQYF.